This record covers a single T cell receptor (beta chain). Sequenced by immunoSEQ multiplex PCR; TCRdb stores in-frame clones only, minus some. The sample contains about 190,000 clones, 88% of which appear only once. The record originates from a study of blood T cell repertoires in COVID-19. Study-level information: Italy, Spain and the United States were the sources of the convalescent and acute COVID-19 samples.

This CDR3 contains 18 residues. Germline values: CDR1 SEHNR, CDR2 FQNEAQ (reference sequence). J gave up 2 bases and V 0 bases, and 8 bases lay outside the gene matches. Sequencing input: peripheral blood. This clonotype was obtained from a human donor in a cohort sampled during active COVID-19. The V and J genes are TRBV7-9 and TRBJ2-5; 11 nucleotides align to TRBD2. In DNA form, the CDR3 reads TGTGCCAGCAGCTTAGCGACCCCGGGACTAGCGGCACAAGAGACCCAGTACTTC. This translates into CASSLATPGLAAQETQYF.